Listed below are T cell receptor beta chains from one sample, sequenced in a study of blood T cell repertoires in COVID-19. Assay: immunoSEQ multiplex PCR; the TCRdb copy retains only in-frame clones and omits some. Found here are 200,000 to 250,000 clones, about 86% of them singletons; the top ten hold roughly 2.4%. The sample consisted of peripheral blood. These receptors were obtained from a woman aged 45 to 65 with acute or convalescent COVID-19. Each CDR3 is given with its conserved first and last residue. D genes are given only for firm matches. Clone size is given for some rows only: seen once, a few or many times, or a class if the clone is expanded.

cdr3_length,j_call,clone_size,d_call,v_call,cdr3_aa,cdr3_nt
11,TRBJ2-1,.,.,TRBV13,CASSQANEQFF,TGTGCCAGCAGTCAGGCGAATGAGCAGTTCTTC
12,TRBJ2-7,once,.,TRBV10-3,CAISTDYYEQYF,TGTGCCATCAGTACAGACTACTACGAGCAGTACTTC
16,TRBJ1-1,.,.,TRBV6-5,CASSYGGASLGTEAFF,TGTGCCAGCAGTTACGGGGGGGCTAGCCTGGGCACTGAAGCTTTCTTT
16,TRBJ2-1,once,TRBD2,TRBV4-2,CASSQMTSGGVDEQFF,TGTGCCAGCAGCCAGATGACTAGCGGGGGGGTAGATGAGCAGTTCTTC
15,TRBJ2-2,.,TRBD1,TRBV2,CASRAGTGNSGELFF,TGTGCCAGCAGAGCCGGGACAGGGAATTCCGGGGAGCTGTTTTTT
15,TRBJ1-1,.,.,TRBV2,CASRGPGAQYTEAFF,TGTGCCAGCAGGGGTCCAGGGGCGCAGTACACTGAAGCTTTCTTT
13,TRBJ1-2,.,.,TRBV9,CASSANVGGGYTF,TGTGCCAGCAGCGCCAACGTTGGGGGGGGCTACACCTTC
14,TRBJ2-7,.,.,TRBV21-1,CASSRSGRGYEQYF,TGTGCCAGCAGCCGTAGCGGGAGAGGCTACGAGCAGTACTTC
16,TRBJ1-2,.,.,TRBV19,CASSIWASGENYGYTF,TGTGCCAGTAGTATATGGGCTTCGGGAGAAAACTATGGCTACACCTTC
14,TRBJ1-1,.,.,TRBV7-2,CASSRNSLNTEAFF,TGTGCCAGCAGCCGTAACAGCTTGAACACTGAAGCTTTCTTT
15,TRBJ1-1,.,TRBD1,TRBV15,CATSGQGLGNTEAFF,TGTGCCACCAGCGGACAGGGATTAGGGAACACTGAAGCTTTCTTT
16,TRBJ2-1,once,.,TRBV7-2,CASSPRAGAFYNEQFF,TGTGCCAGCAGCCCGAGGGCAGGGGCTTTCTACAATGAGCAGTTCTTC
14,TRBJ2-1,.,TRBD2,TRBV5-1,CASSSPSGGNEQFF,TGCGCCAGCAGCTCCCCTAGCGGGGGAAATGAGCAGTTCTTC
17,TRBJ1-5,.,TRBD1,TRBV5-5,CASSLAIGQAGNQPQHF,TGTGCCAGCAGCTTGGCGATAGGACAGGCAGGGAATCAGCCCCAGCATTTT
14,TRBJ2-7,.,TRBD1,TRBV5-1,CASSSTTGSYEQYF,TGCGCCAGCAGCTCAACGACAGGGTCCTACGAGCAGTACTTC
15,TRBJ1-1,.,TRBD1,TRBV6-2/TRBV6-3,CASSYRPGTGGEAFF,TGTGCCAGCAGTTACCGGCCCGGGACAGGGGGTGAAGCTTTCTTT
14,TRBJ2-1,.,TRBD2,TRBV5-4,CASKGLAGNNEQFF,TGTGCCAGCAAGGGACTAGCGGGTAACAATGAGCAGTTCTTC
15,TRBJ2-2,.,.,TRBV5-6,CASSLQGINTGELFF,TGTGCCAGCAGCTTGCAGGGAATAAACACCGGGGAGCTGTTTTTT
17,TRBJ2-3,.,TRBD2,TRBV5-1,CASSFLSGSGGGYTQYF,TGCGCCAGCAGCTTTCTCTCGGGTAGCGGGGGCGGATATACGCAGTATTTT
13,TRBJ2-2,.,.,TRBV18,CASSPRDTGELFF,TGTGCCAGCTCACCTCGAGACACCGGGGAGCTGTTTTTT